Shown below are 12 T cell receptor beta chains from a single sample sequenced in a study of Tregs in tolerant kidney transplant recipients. Some clones are missing from TCRdb's copy, which holds only in-frame ones; the method was immunoSEQ multiplex PCR. The data hold 110,000 or so clones, with around 91% observed a single time. The sample here was CD4+ T cells from blood, taken before the transplant. Source of these receptors: a human donor who received a combined kidney and bone marrow transplant.

The V call is TRBV19, the J call TRBJ1-5, with 10 bases matching TRBD1. The CDR3 is 14 residues long. In germline, CDR1 is LNHDA, CDR2 SQIVND (reference sequence). Trimming took 8 bases from V and 2 from J; bases not matched to a gene: 3. CDR3 bases: TGTGCCAGTTCCGGGACAGGGGGCAATCAGCCCCAGCATTTT. This codes for CASSGTGGNQPQHF.

V is TRBV4-1 and J is TRBJ1-4, with D tentatively TRBD1 (5 bases). This CDR3 has 17 residues. The germline CDR1 and CDR2 sequences are MGHRA and YSYEKL. The V and J ends lost 0 bases and 8 bases respectively, with 19 bases between them. The CDR3 loop is CASSQDLGKGRGEKLFF. For the CDR3, the DNA is TGCGCCAGCAGCCAAGATTTAGGCAAGGGGAGGGGCGAAAAACTGTTTTTT.

V gene TRBV2 combines with J gene TRBJ1-1; 10 bases are shared with TRBD1. The CDR3 is 14 amino acids. Germline values: CDR1 SNHLY, CDR2 FYNNEI. The trim removed 6 bases at V and 3 bases at J, leaving 4 bases unmatched. The CDR3 bases are TGTGCCAGCAGGACAGGGGGCTGGGACACTGAAGCTTTCTTT. This sequence encodes CASRTGGWDTEAFF.

V is TRBV14 and J is TRBJ1-1, with D hard to call. Trimming cost V 4 bases and J 4 bases, with 10 bases left between them. This CDR3 comprises 13 residues. Germline V gene sequence: CDR1 SGHDN, CDR2 FVKESK. The CDR3 coding sequence is TGTGCCAGCAGCCTTTACGGCGGCACTGAAGCTTTCTTT. It encodes CASSLYGGTEAFF.

V is TRBV6-1 and J is TRBJ1-2; 7 nucleotides line up with TRBD1. The germline V gene has CDR1 MNHNS and CDR2 SASEGT. The CDR3 totals 14 residues. V was clipped by 2 bases and J by 3 bases; unmatched bases: 3. DNA for the CDR3: TGTGCCAGCAGTGAACTCGACAGGGACTATGGCTACACCTTC. This gives the protein CASSELDRDYGYTF.

The chain combines TRBV29-1 with TRBJ1-2; D is undetermined. Germline V gene lookup returns CDR1 SQVTM and CDR2 ANQGSEA. This CDR3 comprises 12 residues. Trimming shortened V by 2 bases and J by 5 bases, and 9 bases separated the two germline ends. For the CDR3, the DNA is TGCAGCGTTGAATGGGCGGGGTATGGCTACACCTTC. This translates into CSVEWAGYGYTF.

The CDR3 nucleotides read TGTGCCAGCAGCTTAGAATCTCACAACCCCCAAGAGACCCAGTACTTC. Translating it yields CASSLESHNPQETQYF. V usage is TRBV13 and J usage is TRBJ2-5; D is unresolved. The CDR3 extends over 16 amino acids. Trimming took 1 base from V and 1 from J, leaving 13 bases between them. Germline CDR1 is PRHDT and CDR2 is FYEKMQ (reference sequence).

The V call is TRBV7-2, the J call TRBJ2-5; D remains unclear. The CDR3 covers 14 residues. Germline CDR1 reads SGHTA; CDR2 reads FQGNSA. With 2 bases removed from V and 4 bases from J, the gap between germline ends came to 11 bases. The CDR3 DNA is TGTGCCAGCAGCTTATATCTAGTTCCAGAGACCCAGTACTTC. Translation: CASSLYLVPETQYF.

The chain carries TRBV19 and TRBJ2-1, with TRBD2 matching 9 bases. Germline values: CDR1 LNHDA, CDR2 SQIVND (reference sequence). The CDR3 sequence is 13 residues long. J was trimmed by 15 bases and V by 5 bases; bases with no gene match: 11. The CDR3 loop reads CASSASLAGSLFF. CDR3 bases: TGTGCCAGTAGTGCTTCCCTAGCGGGATCTTTGTTCTTC. Based on the CDR3 plus reference TRBV19 and TRBJ2-1, the full variable domain is DGGITQSPKYLFRKEGQNVTLSCEQNLNHDAMYWYRQDPGQGLRLIYYSQIVNDFQKGDIAEGYSVSREKKESFPLTVTSAQKNPTAFYLCASSASLAGSLFFGPGTRLTVL.

V usage is TRBV11-3 and J usage is TRBJ2-4; D perhaps matches TRBD1 (8 bases). The CDR3 runs to 16 residues. Trimming shortened V by 1 base and J by 2 bases, and 12 bases separated the two germline ends. Germline V gives CDR1 SGHNT, CDR2 YENEEA. The chain's CDR3 is CASSLVQGGTKNIQYF. CDR3 DNA sequence: TGTGCCAGCAGCTTAGTACAGGGGGGGACCAAAAACATTCAGTACTTC.

The V call is TRBV29-1, the J call TRBJ2-3; 10 bases agree with TRBD1. V shed 7 bases, J shed 13 bases, and the junction held 5 bases outside the gene matches. The V gene's germline CDR1 is SQVTM and CDR2 ANQGSEA. This CDR3 is built from 10 residues. In DNA, the CDR3 is TGCAGCGGAGGGACAGGGGAAAAGTATTTT. It codes for CSGGTGEKYF.

V usage is TRBV5-6 and J usage is TRBJ1-3, with TRBD1 matching 8 bases. The CDR3 contains 18 residues. V lost 0 bases, J lost 4 bases, and 12 bases stayed unmatched. Germline values: CDR1 SGHDT, CDR2 YYEEEE. The CDR3 loop reads CASSLDSTGGYSGNTIYF. DNA for the CDR3: TGTGCCAGCAGCTTGGATAGTACAGGGGGATACTCCGGAAACACCATATATTTT.